This TCR beta chain was identified in a study of technical replicates of blood from a handful of donors. V lost 0 bases and J lost 1, with 4 bases in between. The germline CDR1 and CDR2 sequences are SGHRS and YFSETQ. The CDR3 length is 14 residues. This table comes from immunoSEQ multiplex PCR, and its TCRdb copy is limited to in-frame clones, with some not included. This sample has 65,000 to 90,000 clones, with 93% found just once. This rearrangement joins TRBV5-1 to TRBJ2-2; D unresolved. The sequenced material came from T cells isolated from PBMCs. This sequence originates from a human donor in good health. CDR3 in amino acids: CASSLVLNTGELFF. The CDR3 coding sequence is TGCGCCAGCAGCTTGGTCCTGAACACCGGGGAGCTGTTTTTT.